Listed below are T cell receptor beta chains from one sample, sequenced in a study of blood T cell repertoires in COVID-19. Generated by immunoSEQ multiplex PCR, the TCRdb table keeps only in-frame clones and is missing some. The sample includes about 270,000 clones, around 88% of them seen just once. Sequenced input: PBMCs or T cells enriched from blood (not recorded which). The receptors derive from a middle-aged woman with acute COVID-19. The CDR3 runs from the conserved cysteine through the conserved F or W. The D gene is left open where the match is weak. Clone sizes are given selectively: once, few, many, or a class where the clone is expanded.

>-|once|TRBJ2-5|TRBV19
TGTGCCAGTAGTATAGTCGAGGGTTCGGAGACCCAGTACTTC
CASSIVEGSETQYF
>-|once|TRBJ2-1|TRBV28
TGTGCCAGCAGCCCTCCCGAATATGTGGTCAATAGATACAATGAGCAGTTCTTC
CASSPPEYVVNRYNEQFF
>-|-|TRBJ2-2|TRBV18
TGTGCCAGCTCACCGCCGGTGGCAGGGGCGCCGGGGGAGCTGTTTTTT
CASSPPVAGAPGELFF
>TRBD1|-|TRBJ1-1|TRBV18
TGTGCCAGCTCACCACCCACAGGGGGGGAAACTGAAGCTTTCTTT
CASSPPTGGETEAFF
>TRBD1|once|TRBJ1-6|TRBV6-4
TGTGCCAGCAGGACAGGGTTGTCACCCCTCCACTTT
CASRTGLSPLHF
>TRBD1|-|TRBJ2-1|TRBV10-3
TGTGCCAAGTCCCGGGACAGGGACAGGAGTGAGCAGTTCTTC
CAKSRDRDRSEQFF
>-|once|TRBJ2-6|TRBV19
TGTGCCAGTAGTATATCTCGGGGAACTGGGGCCAACGTCCTGACTTTC
CASSISRGTGANVLTF
>TRBD2|-|TRBJ2-7|TRBV3-1/TRBV3-2
TGTGCCAGCAGCCCGGACATCCCGGGACTAGCGGGACGGATGGCCTACGAGCAGTACTTC
CASSPDIPGLAGRMAYEQYF
>TRBD1|-|TRBJ2-5|TRBV6-6
TGTGCCAGCAGTCAACAGGGGGAAGAGACCCAGTACTTC
CASSQQGEETQYF
>-|-|TRBJ2-2|TRBV5-1
TGCGCCAGCAGCTTGGACGGCACCGGGGAGCTGTTTTTT
CASSLDGTGELFF
>-|-|TRBJ1-4|TRBV2
TGTGCCAGCACCCCCTCGGGTAATGAAAAACTGTTTTTT
CASTPSGNEKLFF
>-|-|TRBJ1-1|TRBV28
TGTGCCAGCAGTTTATGGTACACAGGCCTGAACACTGAAGCTTTCTTT
CASSLWYTGLNTEAFF
>-|once|TRBJ1-1|TRBV19
TGTGCCAGTAGTATAGGAGGACACAGGATTTCGAACACTGAAGCTTTCTTT
CASSIGGHRISNTEAFF
>-|-|TRBJ2-5|TRBV5-1
TGCGCCAGCAGCTTCCAGGAGACCCAGTACTTC
CASSFQETQYF
>-|-|TRBJ1-6|TRBV19
TGTGCCAGTAGTATGGGGCCGACCAATTCACCCCTCCACTTT
CASSMGPTNSPLHF
>-|-|TRBJ1-2|TRBV7-8
TGTGCCAGCAGCCCTGCGGAGGGGAATGATGGCTACACCTTC
CASSPAEGNDGYTF
>-|-|TRBJ1-5|TRBV6-2/TRBV6-3
TGTGCCAGCAGTTCGAGAGGGTATGGCAATCAGCCCCAGCATTTT
CASSSRGYGNQPQHF
>-|-|TRBJ1-5|TRBV27
TGTGCCAGCAGCGGACAACCCTATAGCAATCAGCCCCAGCATTTT
CASSGQPYSNQPQHF
>TRBD1|-|TRBJ1-3|TRBV9
TGTGCCAGCAGCGTATCAACAGGGGGGGAATTTGGAAACACCATATATTTT
CASSVSTGGEFGNTIYF
>-|-|TRBJ2-5|TRBV7-2
TGTGCCAGCAGCTTAAACCCGGGTCACGAGACCCAGTACTTC
CASSLNPGHETQYF
>TRBD1|-|TRBJ1-2|TRBV6-5
TGTGCCAGCAGTTACGGGACAGCGGAAGGCTACACCTTC
CASSYGTAEGYTF
>TRBD1|-|TRBJ1-1|TRBV7-9
TGTGCCAGCAGCCTTAGACTCCAGGGGGACACTGAAGCTTTCTTT
CASSLRLQGDTEAFF
>-|-|TRBJ2-1|TRBV24-1
TGTGCCACGGACTCGTGGCCCTACAATGAGCAGTTCTTC
CATDSWPYNEQFF
>TRBD2|-|TRBJ2-7|TRBV5-5
TGTGCCAGCAGCCACCGGACTAGCGGGAGCTATTCCTACGAGCAGTACTTC
CASSHRTSGSYSYEQYF
>-|many|TRBJ2-1|TRBV5-1
TGCGCCAGCAGCTGGTGGTCAGGCGACAATGAGCAGTTCTTC
CASSWWSGDNEQFF
>TRBD2|-|TRBJ2-1|TRBV9
TGTGCCAGCAGCCTTAGGGGACTAGTTGATCCCGATGAGCAGTTCTTC
CASSLRGLVDPDEQFF
>TRBD2|-|TRBJ2-5|TRBV4-1
TGCGCCCGCAGCCAACTGCCTGGGACTAGCGGGAGGGCAATAGGGTCGCGGGAGACCCAGTACTTC
CARSQLPGTSGRAIGSRETQYF
>TRBD1|few|TRBJ1-4|TRBV2
TGTGCCAGCAGTGAAAGGACAGGGGGCTCCGAAAAACTGTTTTTT
CASSERTGGSEKLFF
>TRBD1|-|TRBJ1-1|TRBV5-4
TGTGCCAGCAGGGCCGGGACAGTCGGCACTGAAGCTTTCTTT
CASRAGTVGTEAFF
>-|-|TRBJ1-2|TRBV27
TGTGCCAGCAGTTCCCCCGGAAGGGAGGATGGCTACACCTTC
CASSSPGREDGYTF
>-|-|TRBJ1-6|TRBV30
TGTGCCTGGAGCGTGCTCCGGGTCCTGGGTTCACCCCTCCACTTT
CAWSVLRVLGSPLHF
>-|once|TRBJ2-7|TRBV27
TGTGCCAGCGGGCTTCGGACAGCCCACACCTACGAGCAGTACTTC
CASGLRTAHTYEQYF
>-|-|TRBJ1-3|TRBV7-9
TGTGCCAGCAGCTTAACAGGGCGAAGCTCTGGAAACACCATATATTTT
CASSLTGRSSGNTIYF
>-|-|TRBJ2-7|TRBV5-4
TGTGCCAGCAGCTTGGGGGGCTTAAACGAGCAGTACTTC
CASSLGGLNEQYF
>-|once|TRBJ1-3|TRBV5-6
TGTGCCAGCAGCTCTACGGACAGTGTCAGAAGAAACACCATATATTTT
CASSSTDSVRRNTIYF
>TRBD1|-|TRBJ2-1|TRBV18
TGTGCCAGCTCATCGGACAGGGGGAATGAGCAGTTCTTC
CASSSDRGNEQFF
>-|-|TRBJ2-7|TRBV19
TGTGCCAGCGCTGAGACAGGTTCGGACTACGAGCAGTACTTC
CASAETGSDYEQYF
>TRBD1|once|TRBJ1-5|TRBV3-1/TRBV3-2
TGTGCCAGCAGCCCGTCCCGGGACAGGGTTCAGCCCCAGCATTTT
CASSPSRDRVQPQHF
>TRBD1|once|TRBJ1-1|TRBV28
TGTGCCAGCAGGAAGACAGGGAGACCTGAAGCTTTCTTT
CASRKTGRPEAFF
>TRBD1|-|TRBJ1-2|TRBV11-2
TGTGCCAGCATGGGACAGGCGATTAACTATGGCTACACCTTC
CASMGQAINYGYTF
>TRBD2|-|TRBJ2-1|TRBV24-1
TGTGCCACCAGTGAATCCACTAGCGGGACCAAGCAGTTCTTC
CATSESTSGTKQFF
>-|-|TRBJ1-5|TRBV27
TGTGCCAGCAGACAAAACGACAATCAGCCCCAGCATTTT
CASRQNDNQPQHF
>TRBD1|-|TRBJ2-3|TRBV10-3
TGTGCCATCACCTCCGGGACAGACACAGATACGCAGTATTTT
CAITSGTDTDTQYF
>-|-|TRBJ1-1|TRBV18
TGTGCCAGCTCACCATCCGTAGGGAGCACTGAAGCTTTCTTT
CASSPSVGSTEAFF
>TRBD2|-|TRBJ2-1|TRBV11-3
TGTGCCAGCAGCTCCGGGACTAGCGGGTACAATGAGCAGTTCTTC
CASSSGTSGYNEQFF
>-|few|TRBJ1-1|TRBV3-1/TRBV3-2
TGTGCCAGCAGCCAAGCGGAGATGGCTGAAGCTTTCTTT
CASSQAEMAEAFF
>TRBD1|-|TRBJ2-7|TRBV11-2
TGTGCCAGCAGCCCGGACAGGGAATACGAGCAGTACTTC
CASSPDREYEQYF
>TRBD2|once|TRBJ2-1|TRBV5-6
TGTGCCAGCAGGATGTGGGGGACTAGCGGGCACGGTGAGCAGTTCTTC
CASRMWGTSGHGEQFF
>TRBD2|-|TRBJ2-5|TRBV7-9
TGTGCCAGCACCCGACTAGCGGATCAAGAGACCCAGTACTTC
CASTRLADQETQYF
>-|-|TRBJ1-6|TRBV3-1/TRBV3-2
TGTGCCAGCAGCCTGGGCCTCTATAATTCACCCCTCCACTTT
CASSLGLYNSPLHF
>TRBD1|-|TRBJ1-6|TRBV5-4
TGTGCCACCTACAAACGGCTGAGGACAGGGCAGAATTCACCCCTCCACTTT
CATYKRLRTGQNSPLHF